Shown below are 26 T cell receptor beta chains from a single sample sequenced in a study of control samples from healthy donors and cancer patients. Measured with immunoSEQ multiplex PCR; TCRdb has only the in-frame clones, and not every one. The sample lists 8,000 to 11,000 clones; around 90% were seen once. The material sequenced was PBMCs. These receptors were collected from a man in his 60s with colorectal cancer.

The rearrangement joins TRBV5-1 to TRBJ2-3; 9 bases fit TRBD2. The CDR3 contains 15 residues. The V segment lost 4 bases and the J segment 5 bases; nucleotides outside the gene matches: 8. From germline, CDR1 is SGHRS and CDR2 YFSETQ. CDR3 sequence (DNA): TGCGCCAGCAGCCAACGGCGGGGGGGCCAAGATACGCAGTATTTT. Amino acid sequence: CASSQRRGGQDTQYF.

The V and J genes are TRBV5-6 and TRBJ1-1, with D perhaps TRBD1 (5 bases). This CDR3 region has 12 residues. Trimming cost V 4 bases and J 7 bases, with 11 bases left between them. The germline gives CDR1 SGHDT, CDR2 YYEEEE. The DNA of the CDR3 is TGTGCCAGCAGCCTTAAAGACAGTGAAGCTTTCTTT. Translating it yields CASSLKDSEAFF.

The chain recombines TRBV28 with TRBJ1-1, with 8 positions matching TRBD1. V lost 6 bases to trimming and J lost 5 bases; unmatched junction nucleotides: 20. Germline V gene data show CDR1 as MDHEN and CDR2 as SYDVKM. The CDR3 is 18 residues long. Here the CDR3 reads CASSRIVRRQGRKTEAFF. The DNA for the CDR3 is TGTGCCAGCAGCCGAATAGTAAGGCGACAGGGGAGAAAGACTGAAGCTTTCTTT.

The rearrangement joins TRBV7-9 to TRBJ1-4; D is ambiguous. V dropped 2 bases and J dropped 5 bases, with 18 bases sitting between them. CDR3 length equals 17 residues. Germline assignment: CDR1 SEHNR and CDR2 FQNEAQ (reference sequence). CDR3 residues: CASSLSGLSSLNEKLFF. The CDR3 DNA is TGTGCCAGCAGCTTATCGGGGTTGTCAAGTCTCAATGAAAAACTGTTTTTT.

The CDR3, as DNA: TGTGCCAGCAGCTCACGACCTGGAGAAAACACCATATATTTT. Protein product: CASSSRPGENTIYF. The genes are TRBV6-5 and TRBJ1-3; D remains unclear. The V end lost 6 bases, the J end lost 6 bases, and 15 bases lay between the germline ends. Looked up from germline, CDR1 is MNHEY and CDR2 is SVGAGI. The CDR3 runs 14 residues.

This chain joins TRBV27 and TRBJ2-1; 10 nucleotides line up with TRBD1. Germline-derived CDR1 and CDR2 are MNHEY and SMNVEV (reference sequence). This CDR3 comprises 16 residues. V shed 6 bases and J 5 bases; nucleotides not matched to a gene: 10. CDR3: CASRSTTGGAHNEQFF. DNA of the CDR3: TGTGCCAGCAGGTCGACGACAGGGGGCGCCCACAATGAGCAGTTCTTC.

The chain recombines TRBV7-8 with TRBJ2-7; 10 bases are shared with TRBD2. The germline V gene has CDR1 SGHVS and CDR2 FQNEAQ. The CDR3 has 15 amino acids. J was trimmed by 2 bases and V by 5 bases; bases with no gene match: 6. As DNA, the CDR3 is TGTGCCAGCAGCCCACGGACTAGCGGTCCCTACGAGCAGTACTTC. This translates into CASSPRTSGPYEQYF. Supplemented by reference TRBV7-8 and TRBJ2-7, the full variable domain reads GAGVSQSPRYKVAKRGQDVALRCDPISGHVSLFWYQQALGQGPEFLTYFQNEAQLDKSGLPSDRFFAERPEGSVSTLKIQRTQQEDSAVYLCASSPRTSGPYEQYFGPGTRLTVT.

The CDR3 nucleotides are TGTGCCAGCAGCGTAGGAGGACCCGGAGGGAGGTCACCCCTCCACTTT. This sequence encodes CASSVGGPGGRSPLHF. This rearrangement joins TRBV9 to TRBJ1-6; D is unclear. Between the trimmed V and J ends, which lost 0 bases and 10 bases, there was a span of 17 bases. This CDR3 has 16 amino acids. Germline CDR1 is SGDLS and CDR2 is YYNGEE. Drawing the rest from reference TRBV9 and TRBJ1-6, the complete variable domain is DSGVTQTPKHLITATGQRVTLRCSPRSGDLSVYWYQQSLDQGLQFLIQYYNGEERAKGNILERFSAQQFPDLHSELNLSSLELGDSALYFCASSVGGPGGRSPLHFGNGTRLTVT.

The V gene is TRBV6-2 or TRBV6-3, the J gene TRBJ2-7; D not certain. The CDR3 is 11 residues long. V was clipped by 4 bases and J by 3 bases, with 4 bases between them. In germline, CDR1 is MNHEY, CDR2 SVGEGT. DNA of the CDR3: TGTGCCAGCAGTTTCCACTACGAGCAGTACTTC. This sequence encodes CASSFHYEQYF.

The gene calls are TRBV5-4 and TRBJ1-4, with D perhaps matching TRBD1 (5 bases). Germline lookup yields CDR1 SGHNT and CDR2 YYREEE (reference sequence). This CDR3 has 15 residues. V lost 0 bases and J lost 3, with 9 bases in between. CDR3 sequence: CASSLGGTANEKLFF. The CDR3 coding sequence is TGTGCCAGCAGCTTGGGGGGCACAGCTAATGAAAAACTGTTTTTT.

For the CDR3, the DNA is TGCGCCAGCAGCCAAGATCGACAGGGTTGGGGCGGGGAGCTGTTTTTT. It specifies CASSQDRQGWGGELFF. This chain joins TRBV4-1 and TRBJ2-2; the match to TRBD1 covers 7 bases. The V and J ends lost 0 bases and 7 bases, in that order; junction bases with no gene match: 8. The CDR3 totals 16 residues. In germline, CDR1 is MGHRA, CDR2 YSYEKL.

The genes are TRBV4-3 and TRBJ2-1, with 7 bases identical to TRBD2. Germline V gene lookup returns CDR1 LGHNA and CDR2 YSLEER. Germline trimming cut 0 bases from V and 2 bases from J; bases unmatched to any gene: 1. The CDR3 is 15 amino acids. CDR3 DNA: TGCGCCAGCAGCCAAGATCGGGAGGCCTACAATGAGCAGTTCTTC. This encodes CASSQDREAYNEQFF.

The chain couples TRBV2 to TRBJ1-3; D remains unclear. CDR1 and CDR2 from the germline V gene are SNHLY and FYNNEI. Trimming pared 4 bases from V and 0 bases from J, leaving 7 bases between. The CDR3 totals 14 residues. CDR3 bases: TGTGCCAGCAGTGGCAGGCGCTCTGGAAACACCATATATTTT. Translated, it gives CASSGRRSGNTIYF.

V gene TRBV9 combines with J gene TRBJ2-4; the match to TRBD2 covers 16 bases. Germline V gene sequence: CDR1 SGDLS, CDR2 YYNGEE. The CDR3 is 19 amino acids. The V gene end was trimmed by 4 bases and the J gene end by 1 base; junction bases not matched to a gene: 8. CDR3 sequence reads: CASSPRGLAGGQAKNIQYF. Here the CDR3 DNA reads TGTGCCAGCAGCCCCCGGGGACTAGCGGGGGGGCAGGCCAAAAACATTCAGTACTTC.

The chain combines TRBV10-3 with TRBJ1-4; D perhaps matches TRBD1 (5 bases). This CDR3 is 14 amino acids long. Trimming removed 4 bases from V and 7 bases from J, with 13 bases in between. CDR1 ENHRY and CDR2 SYGVKD come from the germline V gene. The CDR3 protein is CAISGGTYGEKLFF. In DNA, the CDR3 is TGTGCCATCAGTGGGGGGACTTACGGTGAAAAACTGTTTTTT.

V is TRBV9 and J is TRBJ1-5; TRBD1 matches 10 bases. V trimming: 0 bases; J trimming: 0 bases; junction bases outside the gene matches: 0. Germline CDR1 is SGDLS and CDR2 is YYNGEE. This CDR3 region has 16 residues. This CDR3 reads CASSVGTGGSNQPQHF. The CDR3, as DNA: TGTGCCAGCAGCGTAGGGACAGGGGGTAGCAATCAGCCCCAGCATTTT.

The J gene is TRBJ2-5, the V gene TRBV4-3, with 8 bases fitting TRBD2. Germline values: CDR1 LGHNA, CDR2 YSLEER. The V segment lost 0 bases and the J segment 7 bases; nucleotides outside the gene matches: 4. This CDR3 spans 14 amino acids. The CDR3 DNA reads as TGCGCCAGCAGCCAAGATCGGGGGGGGTCGACCCAGTACTTC. It encodes CASSQDRGGSTQYF.

The chain joins TRBV30 to TRBJ1-4, with 9 bases lining up with TRBD1. This CDR3 contains 16 residues. Germline CDR1 GTSNPN, CDR2 SVGIG (reference sequence). The ends lost 2 bases at V and 2 bases at J; junction bases unmatched: 6. CDR3 residues: CAWSLYRGRTNEKLFF. CDR3 in DNA: TGTGCCTGGAGTTTATACAGGGGGCGGACTAATGAAAAACTGTTTTTT.

The chain joins TRBV19 to TRBJ1-3, with D possibly being TRBD1 (5 bases). Trimming stripped 5 bases from V and 2 bases from J, with 10 bases between. Germline-derived CDR1 and CDR2 are LNHDA and SQIVND (reference sequence). This CDR3 has 14 residues. The CDR3 DNA reads as TGTGCCAGTAGTTGGACGGGGCCTGGAAACACCATATATTTT. Amino acids: CASSWTGPGNTIYF.

The chain couples TRBV5-5 to TRBJ2-7; D is unresolved. The germline V and J ends were trimmed by 0 bases and 3 bases, with 13 bases remaining between them. The CDR3 spans 15 residues. Germline CDR1 and CDR2: SGHKS and YYEKEE (reference sequence). The CDR3: CASSLEATASYEQYF. The CDR3 DNA is TGTGCCAGCAGCTTGGAGGCGACGGCGAGCTACGAGCAGTACTTC.

This clone was seen a single time. The V call is TRBV9, the J call TRBJ1-6; the D is unclear. This CDR3 has 15 residues. The V end was cut by 2 bases, the J end by 3 bases, with 9 bases between. CDR1 is SGDLS, CDR2 YYNGEE, per germline. CDR3 protein: CASSVGLSYNSPLHF. The CDR3 nucleotides read TGTGCCAGCAGCGTCGGACTGAGCTATAATTCACCCCTCCACTTT.

The chain combines TRBV6-5 with TRBJ2-3; D is uncertain. Trimming cost V 0 bases and J 5 bases, with 12 bases left between them. Per the germline V gene, CDR1 is MNHEY and CDR2 is SVGAGI. This CDR3 spans 15 amino acids. The CDR3 protein is CASSYSTWSGDTQYF. The CDR3 nucleotides are TGTGCCAGCAGTTACTCGACCTGGTCCGGAGATACGCAGTATTTT.

This clone was detected only a few times. This chain joins TRBV28 and TRBJ1-2; D is undetermined. V was trimmed by 2 bases and J by 5 bases, leaving 6 bases between them. Germline V gives CDR1 MDHEN, CDR2 SYDVKM. This CDR3 comprises 12 residues. The DNA for the CDR3 is TGTGCCAGCAGTTTAAGGCCTTATGGCTACACCTTC. It yields the protein CASSLRPYGYTF.

The genes are TRBV5-1 and TRBJ1-1; D is ambiguous. Germline values: CDR1 SGHRS, CDR2 YFSETQ. The V and J ends lost 1 base and 2 bases respectively, with 9 bases between them. The CDR3 runs to 14 residues. CDR3 in amino acids: CASSLQVANTEAFF. Written as DNA, the CDR3 is TGCGCCAGCAGCTTGCAGGTCGCAAACACTGAAGCTTTCTTT.

J is TRBJ1-6 and V is TRBV5-4; 7 positions agree with TRBD1. The length of the CDR3 is 15 residues. The junction had 7 bases not matched to a gene; V was cut back by 0 bases and J by 10 bases. The V gene's germline CDR1 is SGHNT and CDR2 YYREEE (reference sequence). CDR3 nucleotide sequence: TGTGCCAGCAGCTTGGAAGGGGGCAGATACTCACCCCTCCACTTT. Protein sequence: CASSLEGGRYSPLHF.

J is TRBJ1-2 and V is TRBV7-2; D remains unclear. Deletions cut 1 base from V and 8 bases from J, with 23 bases between. CDR3 length: 17 amino acids. Germline V gene sequence: CDR1 SGHTA, CDR2 FQGNSA. The CDR3 region has the DNA TGTGCCAGCAGCTTAGGCCCCCGCCTCCTTGCTCTTGGGGGCTACACCTTC. It yields the protein CASSLGPRLLALGGYTF.